This T cell receptor (beta chain) is drawn from a study of CD8 T cells in ankylosing spondylitis. J lost 3 bases, V lost 4 bases, and 5 bases had no gene match. The germline V gene has CDR1 SQVTM and CDR2 ANQGSEA. This CDR3 has 14 amino acids. General study points: What seemed typical of ankylosing spondylitis blood was a TCR beta motif built from several highly homologous variants.

This clonotype was seen ten or more times. Its antigen is not known. TCRdb re-called the 5' RACE reads with MiXCR, one entry per CDR3 protein. This table holds approximately 300,000 distinct CDR3 sequences, approximately 8% found once. This clonotype was obtained from a male donor with ankylosing spondylitis. The genes are TRBV29-1 and TRBJ2-2, with TRBD1 identical over 7 bases. The sequenced material came from blood, either unsorted or a sorted T cell fraction (not recorded which). The CDR3 nucleotides read TGCAGCGTTGTAAGGGGGCCCTACACCGGGGAGCTGTTTTTT. Residues: CSVVRGPYTGELFF.